The rows below give T cell receptor beta chains drawn from one sample of a study of early T cells in non-severe SARS-CoV-2 infection. TCRdb re-derived calls from the 5' RACE reads in MiXCR, one entry per CDR3 protein. The profile shows 80,000 to 100,000 distinct CDR3 sequences, about 11% of them singletons. The sample here was whole blood, taken at baseline. These receptors all stem from an adult who was a healthcare worker with PCR-confirmed SARS-CoV-2 infection or an uninfected control (not recorded which). Each CDR3 is given with its conserved first and last residue. Fields, in order: CDR3 length, clone size, D gene, J gene, V gene, CDR3 DNA, CDR3 protein. A D gene is named only where the DNA matches it firmly. Expanded clones are given a class, and other clones once, few, many or no size at all.

14 | . | . | TRBJ2-2 | TRBV7-9 | TGTGCCAGCAGCTTAGGGGGCAACGCCGGGGAGCTGTTTTTT | CASSLGGNAGELFF
13 | many | TRBD1 | TRBJ2-7 | TRBV10-3 | TGTGCCATCAGTGGTGACAGGGGCTACGAGCAGTACTTC | CAISGDRGYEQYF
13 | . | . | TRBJ2-2 | TRBV6-4 | TGTGCCAGCAGCATAGAACAGGGCGAGGAGCTGTTTTTT | CASSIEQGEELFF
16 | . | TRBD1 | TRBJ1-5 | TRBV3-1 | TGTGCCAGCAGCCAAGGGGGGACAGGGGGCAATCAGCCCCAGCATTTT | CASSQGGTGGNQPQHF
13 | . | . | TRBJ1-1 | TRBV12-3/TRBV12-4 | TGTGCCAGCAGTTTTAACAGGGACACTGAAGCTTTCTTT | CASSFNRDTEAFF
16 | . | . | TRBJ2-3 | TRBV5-6 | TGTGCCAGCAGCTTGTCGGTGGGGCTGGGCACAGATACGCAGTATTTT | CASSLSVGLGTDTQYF
14 | few | TRBD1 | TRBJ2-2 | TRBV28 | TGTGCCAGCAGTCCTTGGACAGGGAACGGGGAGCTGTTTTTT | CASSPWTGNGELFF
15 | . | . | TRBJ1-6 | TRBV3-1 | TGTGCCAGCAGCCAAGAGGCAGCGAGAAATTCACCCCTCCACTTT | CASSQEAARNSPLHF
14 | . | . | TRBJ2-6 | TRBV29-1 | TGCAGCGTTGGAGACCTCTCTGGGGCCAACGTCCTGACTTTC | CSVGDLSGANVLTF
17 | . | . | TRBJ2-2 | TRBV27 | TGTGCCAGCAGTTTAAATTATGACTACCAAGTTGGCGGGGAGCTGTTTTTT | CASSLNYDYQVGGELFF
15 | . | . | TRBJ1-2 | TRBV5-4 | TGTGCCAGCAGCACCCAAAAACCTACTAACTATGGCTACACCTTC | CASSTQKPTNYGYTF
14 | . | . | TRBJ1-1 | TRBV2 | TGTGCCAGCAGCAACAGGGTAGGCAACACTGAAGCTTTCTTT | CASSNRVGNTEAFF
17 | many | TRBD2 | TRBJ2-1 | TRBV29-1 | TGCAGCGTTGAAGTTAGAGCGGGGGGCTTATGGGGCAATGAGCAGTTCTTC | CSVEVRAGGLWGNEQFF
17 | few | TRBD2 | TRBJ2-1 | TRBV20-1 | TGCAGTGCTAGAGCCCTTGAACGGGGGGTGAGCTACAATGAGCAGTTCTTC | CSARALERGVSYNEQFF
16 | . | TRBD1 | TRBJ1-4 | TRBV18 | TGTGCCAGCTCCCAAGCGCCGGGACAGCATAATGAAAAACTGTTTTTT | CASSQAPGQHNEKLFF
15 | . | . | TRBJ1-4 | TRBV6-5 | TGTGCCAGCAGTTACTCAGGCATAACTAATGAAAAACTGTTTTTT | CASSYSGITNEKLFF
15 | . | . | TRBJ1-1 | TRBV7-9 | TGTGCCAGCAGCTTAGTCGCCCCCGTGGACACTGAAGCTTTCTTT | CASSLVAPVDTEAFF
14 | . | TRBD1 | TRBJ1-4 | TRBV27 | TGTGCCAGCGGAAGGGACAGGGGGAATGAAAAACTGTTTTTT | CASGRDRGNEKLFF
14 | few | . | TRBJ2-2 | TRBV20-1 | TGCAGTGCTAACCTTAATAGCGGCACCGGGGAGCTGTTTTTT | CSANLNSGTGELFF
17 | . | TRBD1 | TRBJ2-3 | TRBV14 | TGTGCCAGCAGCCACCGATACGGACAGGGGGCAACAGATACGCAGTATTTT | CASSHRYGQGATDTQYF
13 | many | TRBD1 | TRBJ2-1 | TRBV19 | TGTGCCAGTAGTATAGGTTCTCGACAGGGGCAGTTCTTC | CASSIGSRQGQFF
12 | many | TRBD1 | TRBJ1-1 | TRBV29-1 | TGCAGCGTTGGGACAGGGAACACTGAAGCTTTCTTT | CSVGTGNTEAFF
14 | few | TRBD1 | TRBJ1-3 | TRBV12-3/TRBV12-4 | TGTGCCAGTGGGGACAGCCTTTCTGGAAACACCATATATTTT | CASGDSLSGNTIYF
14 | many | . | TRBJ1-4 | TRBV19 | TGTGCCAGTAGCCCTCCAGGAACTAATGAAAAACTGTTTTTT | CASSPPGTNEKLFF
12 | . | TRBD2 | TRBJ2-7 | TRBV2 | TGTGCCAGTAGCTTTCTAGCGGACGAGCAGTACTTC | CASSFLADEQYF
15 | . | TRBD1 | TRBJ2-1 | TRBV18 | TGTGCCAGCTCACCGGAGCAGGGGGCAGACAATGAGCAGTTCTTC | CASSPEQGADNEQFF
16 | few | TRBD2 | TRBJ2-1 | TRBV9 | TGTGCCAGCAGCGCCACTAGCGGGGGGGCGTTCAATGAGCAGTTCTTC | CASSATSGGAFNEQFF
15 | few | TRBD1 | TRBJ2-3 | TRBV5-6 | TGTGCCAGCAGCACCGGGACAGGGAGCACAGATACGCAGTATTTT | CASSTGTGSTDTQYF
15 | few | . | TRBJ2-5 | TRBV7-9 | TGTGCCAGCAGCCGATCAACCGGAGGTCGAGAGACCCAGTACTTC | CASSRSTGGRETQYF
13 | . | . | TRBJ1-3 | TRBV6-1 | TGTGCCAGCAGTGAGGAAGTTCGAGACACCATATATTTT | CASSEEVRDTIYF
18 | few | TRBD2 | TRBJ2-5 | TRBV24-1 | TGTGCCACCAGTGAAGGTACTCGGGAACTAGCGGGGGTTGAGACCCAGTACTTC | CATSEGTRELAGVETQYF
16 | few | TRBD2 | TRBJ2-2 | TRBV6-6 | TGTGCCAGCTCTAACGGGGAGGGTCGGATCTCCGGGGAGCTGTTTTTT | CASSNGEGRISGELFF